The clone carrying this T cell receptor (beta chain) was recorded only once. The data stem from a study of OX40 agonist ivuxolimab in advanced cancers. Study background: Ivuxolimab, an antibody that agonizes OX40 (CD134), was administered to the patients.

The germline V gene encodes CDR1 MNHEY and CDR2 SVGAGI. V was clipped by 5 bases and J by 3 bases, with 13 bases between them. This CDR3 is 14 amino acids long. TCRdb's copy holds only in-frame clones and misses some; the assay was immunoSEQ multiplex PCR. Found here are tens of thousands of clones, 89% of them singletons; the top ten hold 4%. The material sequenced was CD4+ or CD8+ T cells sorted from blood, taken in a trial of the OX40 agonist ivuxolimab. The chain recombines TRBV6-5 with TRBJ1-1; weak D call: TRBD1 (5 bases). This sequence originates from an adult with an advanced solid tumor such as melanoma, head and neck, liver or kidney cancer. The CDR3 DNA reads TGTGCCAGCAGTAAATCGGGACGGGACACTGAAGCTTTCTTT. This sequence encodes CASSKSGRDTEAFF.